The TCR beta chain described here comes from a study of blood T cells in healthy people across ages. Then a second PCR, running roughly 7 to 11 cycles, was carried out with a sample-barcoded 5' primer and a J-beta primer mix. TCRdb redid the calling of the 5' RACE reads with MiXCR, one entry per CDR3 protein. Found here are 1.2 million to 1.5 million distinct CDR3 sequences, 59% of them singletons; the top ten hold 5.5% to 8%. The V and J ends lost 0 bases and 14 bases, in that order; junction bases with no gene match: 6. The CDR3 is made up of 15 amino acids. CDR1 is SGHTA and CDR2 is FQGNSA in the germline V gene.

Input material: blood. This sequence originates from a young man in good health. The rearrangement links TRBV7-2 to TRBJ2-1; 14 bases match TRBD2. CDR3 in DNA: TGTGCCAGCAGCTTAGCGGGACTAGCGGGAGTGGGAGAGTTCTTC. It codes for CASSLAGLAGVGEFF.